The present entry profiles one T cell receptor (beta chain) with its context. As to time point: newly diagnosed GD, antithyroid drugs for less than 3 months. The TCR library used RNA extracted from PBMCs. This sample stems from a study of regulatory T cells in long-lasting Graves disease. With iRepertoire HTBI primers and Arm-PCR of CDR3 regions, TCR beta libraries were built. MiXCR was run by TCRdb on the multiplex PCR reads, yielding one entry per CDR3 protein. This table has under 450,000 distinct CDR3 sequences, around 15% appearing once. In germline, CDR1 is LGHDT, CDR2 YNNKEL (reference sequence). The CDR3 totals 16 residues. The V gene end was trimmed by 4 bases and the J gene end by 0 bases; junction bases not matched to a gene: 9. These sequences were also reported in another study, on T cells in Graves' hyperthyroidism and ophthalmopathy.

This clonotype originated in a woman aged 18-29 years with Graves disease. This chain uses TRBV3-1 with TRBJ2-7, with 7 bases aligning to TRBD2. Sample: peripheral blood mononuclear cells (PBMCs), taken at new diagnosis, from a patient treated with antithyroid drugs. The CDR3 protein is CASSRGGSRGSYEQYF. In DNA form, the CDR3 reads TGTGCCAGCAGCCGGGGGGGGTCACGGGGCTCCTACGAGCAGTACTTC.